This T cell receptor (beta chain) was retrieved from a study of control samples from healthy donors and cancer patients. The protocol was immunoSEQ multiplex PCR, while the TCRdb copy is restricted to in-frame clones and leaves out a portion. Among just over 90,000 clones listed, 86% were seen once. Germline V gene sequence: CDR1 SEHNR, CDR2 FQNEAQ (reference sequence). The CDR3 runs to 12 residues. V was shortened by 8 bases and J by 8 bases, with 13 bases between the two germline ends. This receptor was identified in a woman aged 45 to 65 in good health. V and J are TRBV7-9 and TRBJ2-1, with D possibly being TRBD2 (6 bases). The material sequenced was blood. This CDR3 is CASRDSSYEQFF. The CDR3 DNA is TGTGCCAGCCGGGACTCCTCTTATGAGCAGTTCTTC.